This T cell receptor (beta chain) was recovered during a study of blood T cell repertoires in COVID-19. The CDR3 contains 15 residues. Germline CDR1 SNHLY, CDR2 FYNNEI. Trimming took 4 bases from V and 7 from J; bases not matched to a gene: 11. Under the authors' procedure: Amplification from reference gene primers served as the basis for estimated nucleated cell counts. Clones were sequenced by immunoSEQ multiplex PCR, and TCRdb holds only the in-frame ones, with some missing. V and J calls and clone size come straight from that table; D and trimming were deduced from the DNA. Among about 200,000 clones listed, about 78% were seen once.

The chain is built from TRBV2 and TRBJ1-1, with 8 positions matching TRBD1. The sequenced sample was peripheral blood. This TCR derives from a woman in her 70s with acute or convalescent COVID-19. The CDR3 DNA reads TGTGCCAGCAGTGCCACTCAGACAGGGGTTAGTGAAGCTTTCTTT. Translating it yields CASSATQTGVSEAFF. Complete variable domain (other parts from reference TRBV2 and TRBJ1-1): EPEVTQTPSHQVTQMGQEVILRCVPISNHLYFYWYRQILGQKVEFLVSFYNNEISEKSEIFDDQFSVERPDGSNFTLKIRSTKLEDSAMYFCASSATQTGVSEAFFGQGTRLTVV.